Presented here are 26 T cell receptor beta chains from one specimen sequenced in a study of CD8+CD57+ T cells in acquired aplastic anemia. CDR3 and TCR beta VDJ profiling relied on genomic DNA as the template. A single record per CDR3 protein comes from TCRdb applying MiXCR to the reads. The table has about 190,000 distinct CDR3 sequences, about half seen once; the top ten hold more than 15%. The source material was sorted CD4+, CD8+, or CD8+CD57+ T cells (not recorded which) from PBMCs. The receptors were sampled from a human donor in good health, serving as a control.

The J gene is TRBJ1-1, the V gene TRBV27; D unclear. This CDR3 spans 12 amino acids. The germline V gene encodes CDR1 MNHEY and CDR2 SMNVEV (reference sequence). Trimming removed 6 bases at V and 3 bases at J, with 8 bases between. CDR3 bases: TGTGCCAGCAGAGGGTGGTACACTGAAGCTTTCTTT. It specifies CASRGWYTEAFF.

Remarks on this clonotype: A read error may produce the germline difference seen at one junction end. The genes are TRBV5-4 and TRBJ1-1; TRBD1 aligns across 7 bases. The CDR3 totals 18 residues. The germline V gene has CDR1 SGHNT and CDR2 YYREEE (reference sequence). CDR3 region: CASSQVWTGGGMNTEAFF. The CDR3 region has the DNA TGCGCCAGCAGCCAAGTGTGGACAGGAGGGGGCATGAACACTGAAGCTTTCTTT. The full variable domain, rest sourced from reference TRBV5-4 and TRBJ1-1, is ETGVTQSPTHLIKTRGQQVTLRCSSQSGHNTVSWYQQALGQGPQFIFQYYREEENGRGNFPPRFSGLQFPNYSSELNVNALELDDSALYLCASSQVWTGGGMNTEAFFGQGTRLTVV.

The chain carries TRBV7-8 and TRBJ1-1; D gene unclear. The V gene's germline CDR1 is SGHVS and CDR2 FQNEAQ. The CDR3 length is 17 residues. Trimming pared 5 bases from V and 0 bases from J, leaving 19 bases between. The CDR3 region is CASSLWQRGNMNTEAFF. In DNA, the CDR3 is TGTGCCAGCAGCCTCTGGCAACGAGGGAACATGAACACTGAAGCTTTCTTT.

The rearrangement joins TRBV7-9 to TRBJ2-5; D perhaps matches TRBD1 (5 bases). This CDR3 is 14 amino acids long. The ends were cut back, 1 base at V and 3 bases at J, with 9 bases in the middle. The V gene's germline CDR1 is SEHNR and CDR2 FQNEAQ (reference sequence). The CDR3 coding sequence is TGTGCCAGCAGCTTAGGGGCCAGGGAAGAGACCCAGTACTTC. Amino acids: CASSLGAREETQYF.

This chain links TRBV29-1 with TRBJ2-7, with 12 bases fitting TRBD2. Germline V gene data show CDR1 as SQVTM and CDR2 as ANQGSEA. V trimming: 5 bases; J trimming: 3 bases; junction bases outside the gene matches: 2. The CDR3 consists of 13 residues. In nucleotides, the CDR3 is TGCAGCGTTAGACTAGCGGGAGACTACGAGCAGTACTTC. This codes for CSVRLAGDYEQYF.

The rearrangement uses TRBV12-3 or TRBV12-4 and TRBJ2-5, with D perhaps TRBD2 (5 bases). The CDR3 runs 14 residues. Deletions cut 5 bases from V and 3 bases from J, with 13 bases between. The CDR3 nucleotides are TGTGCCAGCAGTCAGACGGAGGTGGAAGAGACCCAGTACTTC. As protein: CASSQTEVEETQYF.

The chain links TRBV7-2 to TRBJ1-2; 10 bases are a match to TRBD1. The ends lost 5 bases at V and 6 bases at J; junction bases unmatched: 9. The CDR3 is 15 residues long. Germline CDR1 is SGHTA and CDR2 is FQGNSA. The CDR3 coding sequence is TGTGCCAGCAGCCTGGGACAGGGGACCCATCATGGCTACACCTTC. Protein: CASSLGQGTHHGYTF.

The chain is built from TRBV2 and TRBJ2-2; D is unclear. Germline CDR1 is SNHLY and CDR2 is FYNNEI. Trimming stripped 6 bases from V and 8 bases from J, with 7 bases between. The CDR3 is 11 residues long. Here the CDR3 DNA reads TGTGCCAGCAGACAAACAGGGGAGCTGTTTTTT. It translates to CASRQTGELFF.

The genes are TRBV7-2 and TRBJ1-4, with D perhaps TRBD1 (6 bases). This CDR3 is built from 15 residues. Looked up from germline, CDR1 is SGHTA and CDR2 is FQGNSA. Trimming took 1 base from V and 6 from J, leaving 12 bases between them. This chain's CDR3 is CASSLGSGAHEKLFF. The CDR3 DNA is TGTGCCAGCAGCTTAGGGTCGGGGGCTCATGAAAAACTGTTTTTT.

This rearrangement joins TRBV6-1 to TRBJ2-1; 8 bases are a match to TRBD2. V was pared by 1 base and J by 5 bases, with 13 bases of the junction left unmatched. This CDR3 comprises 18 residues. Germline V gene sequence: CDR1 MNHNS, CDR2 SASEGT. The CDR3 DNA follows: TGTGCCAGCAGTGAAGGCCAGGTCGCAGGCGGGGGGAACAATGAGCAGTTCTTC. It codes for CASSEGQVAGGGNNEQFF.

The chain couples TRBV20-1 to TRBJ2-7, with TRBD1 identical over 9 bases. The CDR3 has 12 residues. Germline V gene lookup returns CDR1 DFQATT and CDR2 SNEGSKA (reference sequence). In DNA, the CDR3 is TGCAGCGGGGCGGGACAGGGCTACGAGCAGTACTTC. It specifies CSGAGQGYEQYF.

This clonotype has a single count. V and J are TRBV5-8 and TRBJ2-1; D possibly corresponds to TRBD2 (7 bases). The CDR3 extends over 15 amino acids. Germline lookup yields CDR1 SGHTS and CDR2 YDEGEE. With 4 bases removed from V and 10 bases from J, the gap between germline ends came to 21 bases. The CDR3 DNA reads TGTGCCAGCAGCGCACGTGTTAACGGGGGGCAAGAGCAGTTCTTC. Translation gives CASSARVNGGQEQFF.

On this clonotype itself: One end of the junction does not line up with germline, which may come from a read error. The V call is TRBV9, the J call TRBJ2-7; D may be TRBD2 (5 bases). CDR3 length equals 14 residues. The germline V gene has CDR1 SGDLS and CDR2 YYNGEE. As DNA, the CDR3 is TGTGCCAGCAGCGTAGTGGGGAACGGAGGCAAGCAGCACTTC. It is translated as CASSVVGNGGKQHF.

The table lists this clonotype with many counts. The chain couples TRBV19 to TRBJ1-5; D may be TRBD1 (5 bases). Germline V gives CDR1 LNHDA, CDR2 SQIVND (reference sequence). V lost 4 bases to trimming and J lost 4 bases, with 11 bases between them. The CDR3 extends over 14 amino acids. The CDR3 nucleotides read TGTGCCAGTAGTAGAGACAGATCAAATCAGCCCCAGCATTTT. This translates into CASSRDRSNQPQHF.

This clonotype came up many times. The J gene is TRBJ2-2, the V gene TRBV5-1; the match to TRBD1 covers 8 bases. V lost 7 bases and J lost 7; bases outside the gene matches: 9. This CDR3 is 14 amino acids long. Germline V gives CDR1 SGHRS, CDR2 YFSETQ. Written as DNA, the CDR3 is TGCGCCAGCGCCAACACAGGGGGTAGCGGGGAGCTGTTTTTT. Translated: CASANTGGSGELFF.

The rearrangement uses TRBV11-1 and TRBJ2-3, with 7 nucleotides matching TRBD1. The J segment lost 0 bases and the V segment lost 1 base, leaving 7 bases of the junction unmatched. CDR1 SGHAT and CDR2 FQDESV come from the germline V gene (reference sequence). The CDR3 has 17 amino acids. Here the CDR3 DNA reads TGTGCCAGCAGCTTAGGGACAGGCCATCCTAGCACAGATACGCAGTATTTT. This gives the protein CASSLGTGHPSTDTQYF.

This chain links TRBV10-3 with TRBJ2-7, with D perhaps matching TRBD1 (6 bases). This CDR3 spans 14 amino acids. Trimming cost V 11 bases and J 0 bases, with 17 bases left between them. The germline V gene has CDR1 ENHRY and CDR2 SYGVKD. The CDR3: CAGRDIKSSYEQYF. The DNA of the CDR3 is TGTGCCGGCAGGGACATAAAAAGCTCCTACGAGCAGTACTTC.

On this clonotype: This sequence may be a read error, since a much larger clone differs from it by one base. Given the absence of the conserved phenylalanine or tryptophan at the CDR3 end, a read error is likely. This chain connects TRBV9 to TRBJ1-1; D is undetermined. V lost 4 bases and J 5 bases, leaving 9 bases between the germline ends. From germline, CDR1 is SGDLS and CDR2 YYNGEE. This CDR3 is 12 amino acids long. The CDR3 sequence is CASSQAGTEAFS. As DNA, the CDR3 is TGTGCCAGCAGCCAAGCCGGAACTGAAGCTTTCTCT.

This clonotype has only a few counts. V and J are TRBV6-5 and TRBJ1-2; 9 nucleotides align to TRBD1. J was trimmed by 4 bases and V by 7 bases; bases with no gene match: 7. The CDR3 sequence is 14 residues long. Germline V gives CDR1 MNHEY, CDR2 SVGAGI. The CDR3 nucleotides are TGTGCCAGCAATGGAGGGACAGGGACCTATGGCTACACCTTC. This gives the protein CASNGGTGTYGYTF.

The chain joins TRBV25-1 to TRBJ2-3; the D is unclear. Per germline, CDR1 MGHDK and CDR2 SYGVNS. The CDR3 has 13 amino acids. Between the trimmed V and J ends, which lost 1 base and 5 bases, there was a span of 7 bases. The CDR3 is CASSEFVGDTQYF. As DNA, the CDR3 is TGTGCCAGCAGTGAATTTGTAGGAGATACGCAGTATTTT. The full variable domain, completed using reference TRBV25-1 and TRBJ2-3, is EADIYQTPRYLVIGTGKKITLECSQTMGHDKMYWYQQDPGMELHLIHYSYGVNSTEKGDLSSESTVSRIRTEHFPLTLESARPSHTSQYLCASSEFVGDTQYFGPGTRLTVL.

The chain links TRBV24-1 to TRBJ1-2, with 7 positions matching TRBD1. The CDR3 runs 13 residues. The V gene's germline CDR1 is KGHDR and CDR2 SFDVKD. V shed 4 bases and J 4 bases; nucleotides not matched to a gene: 2. This CDR3 is CATSDGTVYGYTF. DNA for the CDR3: TGTGCCACCAGTGACGGGACAGTCTATGGCTACACCTTC.

CDR3 in amino acids: CASRRSGTGNTEAFF. CDR3 DNA sequence: TGTGCCAGCAGGCGCTCCGGGACAGGGAACACTGAAGCTTTCTTT. This chain connects TRBV2 to TRBJ1-1; 8 nucleotides line up with TRBD1. J was trimmed by 1 base and V by 6 bases; bases with no gene match: 7. The CDR3 is 15 residues long. Germline CDR1 is SNHLY and CDR2 is FYNNEI.

In regard to this clonotype: The conserved phenylalanine or tryptophan is not found at the CDR3 terminus, so this likely reflects a read error. The chain recombines TRBV7-7 with TRBJ2-1, with 11 bases that match TRBD1. V lost 2 bases, J lost 8 bases, and 5 bases stayed unmatched. The CDR3 totals 15 residues. Germline loops: CDR1 SSHAT, CDR2 FNYEAQ (reference sequence). This chain's CDR3 is CASSLIGQGADEQFS. CDR3 nucleotide sequence: TGTGCCAGCAGCTTAATCGGACAGGGGGCGGATGAGCAGTTCTCC.

This clonotype was counted many times. The rearrangement links TRBV5-1 to TRBJ2-5, with 12 bases matching TRBD1. Germline V lookup: CDR1 SGHRS, CDR2 YFSETQ. CDR3 size: 16 residues. Germline trimming cut 3 bases from V and 5 bases from J; bases unmatched to any gene: 8. The CDR3 here is CASSSGTGGLWETQYF. CDR3 nucleotide sequence: TGCGCCAGCAGCTCGGGGACAGGGGGCTTGTGGGAGACCCAGTACTTC. The entire variable domain, with the rest obtained from reference TRBV5-1 and TRBJ2-5, is as follows: KAGVTQTPRYLIKTRGQQVTLSCSPISGHRSVSWYQQTPGQGLQFLFEYFSETQRNKGNFPGRFSGRQFSNSRSEMNVSTLELGDSALYLCASSSGTGGLWETQYFGPGTRLLVL.

The V gene is TRBV7-2, the J gene TRBJ1-5; possibly TRBD1 for D (6 bases). CDR1 and CDR2 (germline): SGHTA, FQGNSA. The CDR3 runs 15 residues. With 1 base removed from V and 2 bases from J, the gap between germline ends came to 9 bases. This CDR3 is CASSLVEGGNQPQHF. The CDR3 bases are TGTGCCAGCAGCTTAGTGGAGGGGGGCAATCAGCCCCAGCATTTT.

The chain is built from TRBV7-9 and TRBJ1-3; 8 positions match TRBD1. This CDR3 region has 14 residues. V was clipped by 7 bases and J by 8 bases; unmatched bases: 10. Germline CDR1 and CDR2: SEHNR and FQNEAQ (reference sequence). The CDR3 sequence: CASTADREADTIYF. CDR3 sequence (DNA): TGTGCCAGCACCGCGGACAGGGAGGCAGACACCATATATTTT. The full variable domain, rest sourced from reference TRBV7-9 and TRBJ1-3, is DTGVSQNPRHKITKRGQNVTFRCDPISEHNRLYWYRQTLGQGPEFLTYFQNEAQLEKSRLLSDRFSAERPKGSFSTLEIQRTEQGDSAMYLCASTADREADTIYFGEGSWLTVV.